A selection of T cell receptor beta chains follows, all from one sample in a study of T cell repertoires in cytomegalovirus infection. TCRdb re-called the reads through MiXCR, storing one row per CDR3 protein. The sample comprises fewer than 700,000 distinct CDR3 sequences, roughly 26% of which are singletons, and under 8.5% rests with the top ten. Sequencing was carried out using CD8+ T cells from PBMCs. The source is a human donor in good health (CMV status not recorded). Some clones in this sample may be carry-over from other donors' samples. CDR3s include the opening cysteine and the closing phenylalanine or tryptophan. D genes are given only for firm matches. Expanded clones are given a class, and other clones once, few, many or no size at all.

12	TRBV29-1	TRBJ1-2	NA	few	TGCAGCGTTGAACCCAGGGGTCATGGCTACACCTTC	CSVEPRGHGYTF
18	TRBV10-3	TRBJ1-1	TRBD1	few	TGTGCCATCAGTGAGGTGGGACAGGGGTGGGGGATAAACACTGAAGCTTTCTTT	CAISEVGQGWGINTEAFF
15	TRBV7-9	TRBJ2-5	NA	NA	TGTGCCAGCAGCTTAGCTGTGGGGGCGTGGGAGACCCAGTACTTC	CASSLAVGAWETQYF
14	TRBV7-9	TRBJ2-5	NA	many	TGTGCCAGCAGCTCTCCCGGCTACCAAGAGACCCAGTACTTC	CASSSPGYQETQYF
16	TRBV19	TRBJ1-1	TRBD1	few	TGTGCCAGTAGTGACCGGGACAGACCTATGAACACTGAAGCTTTCTTT	CASSDRDRPMNTEAFF
12	TRBV29-1	TRBJ2-3	NA	many	TGCAGCGTTGAAAAGGGAAGGGATACGCAGTATTTT	CSVEKGRDTQYF
16	TRBV7-9	TRBJ2-3	NA	many	TGTGCCAGCAGCTTAGGGACGGGGGCCGGGGCAGATACGCAGTATTTT	CASSLGTGAGADTQYF
15	TRBV6-6	TRBJ2-3	NA	NA	TGTGCCAGCAGTTGGTCGGGGGGCTCTACAGATACGCAGTATTTT	CASSWSGGSTDTQYF
18	TRBV7-6	TRBJ2-7	NA	many	TGTGCCAGCAGCTTACGCGACGCTGTTAGGGAGCCCTCCTACGAGCAGTACTTC	CASSLRDAVREPSYEQYF
12	TRBV7-2	TRBJ1-2	NA	many	TGTGCCAGCACCTCCAGGGTCTATGGCTACACCTTC	CASTSRVYGYTF
15	TRBV28	TRBJ2-1	TRBD1	few	TGTGCCAGCAGTCCCCCCTGGACAGGGTTCAATGAGCAGTTCTTC	CASSPPWTGFNEQFF
14	TRBV20-1	TRBJ1-5	NA	NA	TGCAGTGCTAGAGATCGAACGGGGAATCAGCCCCAGCATTTT	CSARDRTGNQPQHF
17	TRBV6-5	TRBJ2-4	TRBD2	NA	TGTGCCAGCAGCCCCTCAGCGGGGGGTCTAGCCAAAAACATTCAGTACTTC	CASSPSAGGLAKNIQYF
14	TRBV29-1	TRBJ2-1	NA	few	TGCAGCGTTGTTAGTAGGGCATCCTACAATGAGCAGTTCTTC	CSVVSRASYNEQFF
13	TRBV20-1	TRBJ1-6	NA	NA	TGCAGTGCTAGTGTGGGGGAATTATCACCCCTCCACTTT	CSASVGELSPLHF
15	TRBV7-8	TRBJ1-1	NA	many	TGTGCCAGCAGCTTAGAAGCCTACATGAACACTGAAGCTTTCTTT	CASSLEAYMNTEAFF
15	TRBV7-9	TRBJ2-7	TRBD1	many	TGTGCCAGCAGCTTAGCTGACAGGGGTAGACGCGAGCAGTACTTC	CASSLADRGRREQYF
16	TRBV6-2/TRBV6-3	TRBJ1-5	NA	NA	TGTGCCAGCACCTACACAGAACTTGATAGCAATCAGCCCCAGCATTTT	CASTYTELDSNQPQHF
15	TRBV6-6	TRBJ2-6	NA	few	TGTGCCACTGCAGATCCACCTTCTGGGGCCAACGTCCTGACTTTC	CATADPPSGANVLTF
17	TRBV7-8	TRBJ2-1	TRBD2	NA	TGTGCCAGCAGCCCCTGGACTAGCGGGGGGGGTTTGAATGAGCAGTTCTTC	CASSPWTSGGGLNEQFF
13	TRBV7-2	TRBJ1-3	NA	many	TGTGCCAGTCAGGGCGACTCTGGAAACACCATATATTTT	CASQGDSGNTIYF
16	TRBV7-2	TRBJ2-7	NA	few	TGTGCCAGCAGCCCCCCCGACTGGGCGGGCTCCTACGAGCAGTACTTC	CASSPPDWAGSYEQYF
15	TRBV13	TRBJ2-3	NA	NA	TGTGCCAGCAGCCCCAGGGAAGGCATCACAGATACGCAGTATTTT	CASSPREGITDTQYF
15	TRBV13	TRBJ2-7	NA	NA	TGTGCCAGCAGCACTATCAGATCCGGGGACTACGAGCAGTACTTC	CASSTIRSGDYEQYF
13	TRBV2	TRBJ2-5	TRBD2	few	TGTGCCACCATAACGGGACTAGCAAAGACCCAGTACTTC	CATITGLAKTQYF
14	TRBV13	TRBJ1-6	TRBD1	NA	TGTGCCAGCAGCTTACAGGGGGCGAGATCACCCCTCCACTTT	CASSLQGARSPLHF
17	TRBV7-8	TRBJ1-2	TRBD1	few	TGTGCCAGCAGCTTTTTCCCCGCTGACAGGGGAAGATATGGCTACACCTTC	CASSFFPADRGRYGYTF
15	TRBV19	TRBJ2-5	TRBD2	NA	TGTGCCAGTAGTCCCCGGGAGGGGGTTCAGAAGACCCAGTACTTC	CASSPREGVQKTQYF
14	TRBV14	TRBJ2-3	NA	few	TGTGCCACCACGAGGTACCGGACCACAGATACGCAGTATTTT	CATTRYRTTDTQYF
13	TRBV19	TRBJ1-1	NA	NA	TGTGCCAGTGCCACGGGAGGGAACAATGAAGCTTTCTTT	CASATGGNNEAFF
12	TRBV12-3/TRBV12-4	TRBJ2-7	NA	few	TGTGCCAGCAGTTTCTCCCTCTATGAGCAGTACTTC	CASSFSLYEQYF
15	TRBV7-2	TRBJ2-3	NA	NA	TGTGCCAGCAGCAGGGCGGCTAGATTAGCAGATACGCAGTATTTT	CASSRAARLADTQYF
18	TRBV7-9	TRBJ2-1	TRBD2	NA	TGTGCCAGCAGCTTAGCAACTGGACTAGCGGGGGGGTACAATGAGCAGTTCTTC	CASSLATGLAGGYNEQFF
14	TRBV6-2/TRBV6-3	TRBJ2-1	NA	NA	TGTGCCAGCAGTTTCGGACAGTTCTACAATGAGCAGTTCTTC	CASSFGQFYNEQFF
16	TRBV19	TRBJ1-1	NA	few	TGTGCCAGTAGTATAAAATACAGGACTCCGAACACTGAAGCTTTCTTT	CASSIKYRTPNTEAFF
14	TRBV7-9	TRBJ1-1	NA	many	TGTGCCAGCAGCTCTCCCGACATGGGCACTGAAGCTTTCTTT	CASSSPDMGTEAFF
13	TRBV12-5	TRBJ2-7	NA	few	TGTGCTAGTGGTTTTAACAGGGATGGCGAGCAGTACTTC	CASGFNRDGEQYF
13	TRBV7-6	TRBJ1-1	NA	NA	TGTGTCAGCAGCTCCGGCAGGAACACTGAAGCTTTCTTT	CVSSSGRNTEAFF
17	TRBV19	TRBJ2-1	TRBD2	NA	TGTGCCAGTAGTACCAAACTAGCGGGGGGACCATACAATGAGCAGTTCTTC	CASSTKLAGGPYNEQFF
12	TRBV27	TRBJ2-5	TRBD2	NA	TGTGCCAGCAGTGGGGGACTATCGGACCAGTACTTC	CASSGGLSDQYF
17	TRBV9	TRBJ2-3	TRBD2	NA	TGTGCCAGCAGCCCGAGGACTAGCGGGGGGCAAACAGATACGCAGTATTTT	CASSPRTSGGQTDTQYF
13	TRBV18	TRBJ2-1	TRBD1	NA	TGTGCCAGCTCACCAGGCCAGGGGGCTGAGCAGTTCTTC	CASSPGQGAEQFF
16	TRBV6-1	TRBJ2-7	NA	few	TGTGCCAGCAGTGAAGAAGTGCGGGGATTCTCCTACGAGCAGTACTTC	CASSEEVRGFSYEQYF
15	TRBV7-6	TRBJ2-5	NA	many	TGTGCCAGCAGCTTACGAGGCAGGGGGGGAGAGACCCAGTACTTC	CASSLRGRGGETQYF
15	TRBV19	TRBJ1-2	TRBD1	NA	TGTGCCAGTAGTATTGGATCCGACAGGGGAACTGGCTACATCTTC	CASSIGSDRGTGYIF
14	TRBV12-3/TRBV12-4	TRBJ1-2	TRBD1	many	TGTGCCAGCAGTGCGCGGACAGGCAACTATGGCTACACCTTC	CASSARTGNYGYTF
16	TRBV10-3	TRBJ1-2	NA	NA	TGTGCCATCAGTGAGTCGTCGTTTCACCTCCCCGCAGGCTACACCTTC	CAISESSFHLPAGYTF
15	TRBV4-1	TRBJ2-1	NA	many	TGCGCCAGCAGCCAGACGGACAGCTCCTACAATGAGCAGTTCTTC	CASSQTDSSYNEQFF
13	TRBV6-1	TRBJ2-3	NA	few	TGTGCCAGCGTCCAAGGGAGCGATGATACGCAGTATTTT	CASVQGSDDTQYF
14	TRBV20-1	TRBJ1-1	TRBD1	few	TGCAGTGCTCCGGACAGGGTATGGAACACTGAAGCTTTCTTT	CSAPDRVWNTEAFF
14	TRBV20-1	TRBJ1-2	TRBD1	NA	TGCAGTGCTAGAGATCAGGGGGCCAACTATGGCTACACCTTC	CSARDQGANYGYTF
21	TRBV9	TRBJ2-1	TRBD1	few	TGTGCCAGCAGCGATTACTTGGGACAGGGACCCTTTCCCGGCTCCTACAATGAGCAGTTCTTC	CASSDYLGQGPFPGSYNEQFF
16	TRBV4-1	TRBJ2-3	TRBD2	NA	TGCGCCAGCAGCCCCTCGGTGGGGGGGGACACAGATACGCAGTATTTT	CASSPSVGGDTDTQYF
15	TRBV19	TRBJ2-1	TRBD2	few	TGTGCCAGTAGTATAGTAACGGGGGGATACAATGAGCAGTTCTTC	CASSIVTGGYNEQFF
15	TRBV4-2	TRBJ2-2	TRBD2	few	TGTGCCAGCACTTGGACTAGCGGGGACACCGGGGAGCTGTTTTTT	CASTWTSGDTGELFF
15	TRBV7-9	TRBJ1-2	NA	many	TGTGCCAGCAGCTTAGAGTTCGACAAAATAAGGGGCTACACCTTC	CASSLEFDKIRGYTF
16	TRBV20-1	TRBJ2-1	TRBD2	NA	TGCAGTGCTGCCTCTCGGGGGCGGGGGGCCTACAATGAGCAGTTCTTC	CSAASRGRGAYNEQFF